A selection of T cell receptor beta chains follows, all from one sample in a study of cytomegalovirus exposure and HLA in healthy donors. Repertoires were generated with immunoSEQ multiplex PCR, while TCRdb's copy carries only in-frame clones and drops some. The sample gives 50,000 to 70,000 clones, 78% of which show up once; roughly 3.1% is in the top ten. The source material was PBMCs. The source is a girl under 18 in good health and CMV-seropositive. Both conserved end residues are part of each CDR3. Fields, in order: V gene, J gene, clone size, D gene, CDR3 DNA, CDR3 protein. A D gene is named only where the DNA matches it firmly. Part of the rows lack a size; the others show once, few, many or a class for expanded clones.

>TRBV1|TRBJ2-1|NA|NA
TGCACCAGCATCCGTAGCGGGAAGCGGATGAATGAGCAGTTCTTC
CTSIRSGKRMNEQFF
>TRBV6-5|TRBJ2-1|NA|NA
TGTGCCAGCAGTTCGGGCAATGAGCAGTTCTTC
CASSSGNEQFF
>TRBV4-1|TRBJ2-6|few|NA
TGCGCCAGCAGCCAAGTCTCAGCTGGGGCCAACGTCCTGACTTTC
CASSQVSAGANVLTF
>TRBV29-1|TRBJ1-1|NA|TRBD1
TGCAGCGGTGAGACAGGGGGGAACACTGAAGCTTTCTTT
CSGETGGNTEAFF
>TRBV7-9|TRBJ2-7|NA|NA
TGTGCCAGCAGCTTAGGGTCCGGCGGGGCGAACTACGAGCAGTACTTC
CASSLGSGGANYEQYF
>TRBV15|TRBJ2-6|NA|NA
TGTGCCACCAGCAGAGGTATTGGGGCCAACGTCCTGACTTTC
CATSRGIGANVLTF
>TRBV5-4|TRBJ1-2|NA|NA
TGTGCCAGCAGCTTGGGCGGGGGCGGCTACACCTTC
CASSLGGGGYTF
>TRBV27|TRBJ1-2|NA|TRBD1
TGTGCCAGCAGGCGATCCGGGACAGGTCTTGGCTACACCTTC
CASRRSGTGLGYTF
>TRBV7-9|TRBJ2-5|few|NA
TGTGCCAGCAGCTACACCATTTCTGGAGAGACCCAGTACTTC
CASSYTISGETQYF
>TRBV27|TRBJ2-5|NA|TRBD1
TGTGCCAGCAGACCACAGGGGTGGGGAGAGACCCAGTACTTC
CASRPQGWGETQYF
>TRBV30|TRBJ1-4|once|TRBD1
TGTGCCTGGAGTAGTGGACAGGGGGGATCTAATGAAAAACTGTTTTTT
CAWSSGQGGSNEKLFF
>TRBV18|TRBJ1-1|once|NA
TGTGCCAGCTCACCACCGGGGCGGCAGAACACTGAAGCTTTCTTT
CASSPPGRQNTEAFF
>TRBV6-1|TRBJ1-4|NA|TRBD1
TGTGCCAGCAGTGAAAGGGGGCGGGAGGGAGAAAAACTGTTTTTT
CASSERGREGEKLFF
>TRBV6-5|TRBJ2-7|NA|NA
TGTGCCAGCAGTTTGGGATCCGGACAGTTCTACGAGCAGTACTTC
CASSLGSGQFYEQYF
>TRBV27|TRBJ2-1|NA|NA
TGTGCCAGCAGCAGGGGCGGTGAGCAGTTCTTC
CASSRGGEQFF
>TRBV27|TRBJ2-7|NA|NA
TGTGCCAGCAGTTTCGGGGGACGGTACGAGCAGTACTTC
CASSFGGRYEQYF
>TRBV5-1|TRBJ2-5|NA|NA
TGCGCCAGCAGCTTCAGACTAGATGCGGAGACCCAGTACTTC
CASSFRLDAETQYF
>TRBV2|TRBJ1-6|few|TRBD1
TGTGCCAGCAGAATGGACAGGGGGGATTCACCCCTCCACTTT
CASRMDRGDSPLHF